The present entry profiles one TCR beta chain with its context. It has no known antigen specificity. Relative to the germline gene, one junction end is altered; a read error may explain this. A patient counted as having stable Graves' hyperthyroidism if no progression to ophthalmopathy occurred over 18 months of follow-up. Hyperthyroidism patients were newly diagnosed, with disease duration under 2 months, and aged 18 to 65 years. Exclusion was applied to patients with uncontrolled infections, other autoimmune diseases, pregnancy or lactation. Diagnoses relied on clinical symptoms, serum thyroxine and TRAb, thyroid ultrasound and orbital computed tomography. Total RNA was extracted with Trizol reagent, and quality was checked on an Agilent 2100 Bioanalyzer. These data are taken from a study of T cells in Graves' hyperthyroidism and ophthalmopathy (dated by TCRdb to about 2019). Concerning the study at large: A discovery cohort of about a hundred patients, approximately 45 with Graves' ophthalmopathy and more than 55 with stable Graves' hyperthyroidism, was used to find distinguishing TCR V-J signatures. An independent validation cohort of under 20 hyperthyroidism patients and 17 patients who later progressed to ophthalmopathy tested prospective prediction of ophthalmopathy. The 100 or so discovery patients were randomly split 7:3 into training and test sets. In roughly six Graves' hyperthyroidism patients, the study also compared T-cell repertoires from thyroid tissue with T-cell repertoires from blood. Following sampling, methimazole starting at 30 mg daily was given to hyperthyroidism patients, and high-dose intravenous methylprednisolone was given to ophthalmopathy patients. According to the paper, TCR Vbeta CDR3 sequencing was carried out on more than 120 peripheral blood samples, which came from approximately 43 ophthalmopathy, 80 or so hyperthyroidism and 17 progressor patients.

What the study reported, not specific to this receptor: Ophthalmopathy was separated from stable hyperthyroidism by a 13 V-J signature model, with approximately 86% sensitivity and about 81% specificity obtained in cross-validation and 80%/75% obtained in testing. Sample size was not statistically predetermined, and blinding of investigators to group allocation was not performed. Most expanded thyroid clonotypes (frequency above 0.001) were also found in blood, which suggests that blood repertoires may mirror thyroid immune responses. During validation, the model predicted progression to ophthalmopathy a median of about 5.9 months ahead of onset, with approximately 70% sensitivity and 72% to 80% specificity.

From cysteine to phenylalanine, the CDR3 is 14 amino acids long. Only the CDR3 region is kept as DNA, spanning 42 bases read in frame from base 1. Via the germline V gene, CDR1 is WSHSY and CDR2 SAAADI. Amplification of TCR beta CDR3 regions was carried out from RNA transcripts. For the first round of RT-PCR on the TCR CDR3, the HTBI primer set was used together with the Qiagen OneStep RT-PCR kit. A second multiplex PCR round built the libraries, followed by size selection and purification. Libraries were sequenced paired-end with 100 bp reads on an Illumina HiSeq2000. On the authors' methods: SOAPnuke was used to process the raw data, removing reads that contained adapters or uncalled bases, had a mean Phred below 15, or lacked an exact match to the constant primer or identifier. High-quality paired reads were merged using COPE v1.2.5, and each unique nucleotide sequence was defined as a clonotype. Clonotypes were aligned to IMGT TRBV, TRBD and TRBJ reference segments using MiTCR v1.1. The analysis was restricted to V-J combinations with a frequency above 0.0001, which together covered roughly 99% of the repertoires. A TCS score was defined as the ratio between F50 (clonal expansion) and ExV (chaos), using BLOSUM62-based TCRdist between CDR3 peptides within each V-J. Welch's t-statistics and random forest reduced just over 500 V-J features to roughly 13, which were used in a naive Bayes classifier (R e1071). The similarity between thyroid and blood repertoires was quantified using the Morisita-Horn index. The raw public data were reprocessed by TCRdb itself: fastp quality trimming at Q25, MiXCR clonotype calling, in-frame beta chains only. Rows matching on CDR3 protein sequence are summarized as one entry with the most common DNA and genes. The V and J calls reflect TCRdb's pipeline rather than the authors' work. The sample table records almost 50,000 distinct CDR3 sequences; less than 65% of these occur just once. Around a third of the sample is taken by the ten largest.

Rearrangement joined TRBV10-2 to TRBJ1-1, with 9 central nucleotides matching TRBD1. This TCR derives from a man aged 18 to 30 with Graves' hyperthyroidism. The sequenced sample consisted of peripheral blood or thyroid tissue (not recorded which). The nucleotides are TGCGCCACCAGCCTGGGACAGGGTTTCACTGAAGCCTTCTTT. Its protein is CATSLGQGFTEAFF.